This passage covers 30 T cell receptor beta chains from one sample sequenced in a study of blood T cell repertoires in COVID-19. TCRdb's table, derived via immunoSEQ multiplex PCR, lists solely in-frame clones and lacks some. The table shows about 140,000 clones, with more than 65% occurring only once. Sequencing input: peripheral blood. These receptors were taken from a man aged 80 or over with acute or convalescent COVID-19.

The CDR3 here is CASSVSSGTGGYNEQFF. DNA for the CDR3: TGTGCCAGCAGCGTATCGTCCGGGACAGGGGGCTACAATGAGCAGTTCTTC. The rearrangement links TRBV7-3 to TRBJ2-1, with 11 bases lining up with TRBD1. Germline CDR1 reads SGHTA; CDR2 reads FQGTGA. This CDR3 is built from 17 residues. The ends lost 5 bases at V and 3 bases at J; junction bases unmatched: 9.

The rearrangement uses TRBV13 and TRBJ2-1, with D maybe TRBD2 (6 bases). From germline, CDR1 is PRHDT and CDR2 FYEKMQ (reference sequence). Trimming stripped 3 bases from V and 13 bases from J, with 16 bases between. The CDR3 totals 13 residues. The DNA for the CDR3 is TGTGCCAGCAGCTTCAGTAGCGGTGCCCTCCAGTTCTTC. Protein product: CASSFSSGALQFF.

The DNA for the CDR3 is TGCAGTGCTAGTAACCAGGGTGAGGTCAATCAGCCCCAGCATTTT. It is translated as CSASNQGEVNQPQHF. The chain combines TRBV20-1 with TRBJ1-5; D possibly corresponds to TRBD1 (5 bases). CDR3 length: 15 residues. The germline V and J ends were trimmed by 3 bases and 3 bases, with 15 bases remaining between them. Germline V CDR1 and CDR2: DFQATT, SNEGSKA (reference sequence).

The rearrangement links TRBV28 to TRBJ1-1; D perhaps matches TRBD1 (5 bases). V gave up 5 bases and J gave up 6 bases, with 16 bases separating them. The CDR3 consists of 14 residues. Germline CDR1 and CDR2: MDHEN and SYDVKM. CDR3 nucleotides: TGTGCCAGCAGTAAGGGACTCCAGAGGGCTGAAGCTTTCTTT. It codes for CASSKGLQRAEAFF.

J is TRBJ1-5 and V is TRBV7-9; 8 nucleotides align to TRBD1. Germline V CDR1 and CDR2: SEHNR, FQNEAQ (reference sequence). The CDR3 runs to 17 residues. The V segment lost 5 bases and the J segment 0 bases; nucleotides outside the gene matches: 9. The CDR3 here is CASSPARTGNSNQPQHF. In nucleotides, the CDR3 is TGTGCCAGCAGCCCCGCCCGGACAGGGAATAGCAATCAGCCCCAGCATTTT.

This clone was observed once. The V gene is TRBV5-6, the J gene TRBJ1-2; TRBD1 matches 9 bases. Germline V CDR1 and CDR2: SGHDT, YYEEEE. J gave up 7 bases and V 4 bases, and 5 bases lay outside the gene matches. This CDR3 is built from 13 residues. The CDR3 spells CASSRDRDGGYTF. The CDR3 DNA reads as TGTGCCAGCAGCCGGGACAGGGATGGTGGCTACACCTTC.

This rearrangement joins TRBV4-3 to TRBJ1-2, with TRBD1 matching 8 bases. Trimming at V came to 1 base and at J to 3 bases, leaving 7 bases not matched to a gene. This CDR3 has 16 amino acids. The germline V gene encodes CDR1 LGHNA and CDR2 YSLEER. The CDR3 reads CASSQGAPGGDYGYTF. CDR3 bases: TGCGCCAGCAGCCAAGGGGCCCCAGGGGGCGACTATGGCTACACCTTC.

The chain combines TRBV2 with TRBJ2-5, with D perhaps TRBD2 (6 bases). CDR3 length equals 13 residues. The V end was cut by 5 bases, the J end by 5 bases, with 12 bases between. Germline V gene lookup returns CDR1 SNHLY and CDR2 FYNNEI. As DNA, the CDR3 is TGTGCCAGCAGTTCGGGACTTCGGGAGACCCAGTACTTC. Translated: CASSSGLRETQYF.

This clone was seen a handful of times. The CDR3 loop reads CATSDSLDRAEQYF. Written as DNA, the CDR3 is TGTGCCACCAGTGATTCCTTGGACAGGGCCGAGCAGTACTTC. This chain connects TRBV24-1 to TRBJ2-7; 8 bases align to TRBD1. The trim removed 2 bases at V and 6 bases at J, leaving 5 bases unmatched. Germline V gene data show CDR1 as KGHDR and CDR2 as SFDVKD. The CDR3 consists of 14 residues.

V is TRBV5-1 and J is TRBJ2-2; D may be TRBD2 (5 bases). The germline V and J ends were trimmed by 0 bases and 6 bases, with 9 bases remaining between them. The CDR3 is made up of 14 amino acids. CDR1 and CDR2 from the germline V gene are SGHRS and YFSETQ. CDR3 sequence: CASSLGLAAGELFF. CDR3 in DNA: TGCGCCAGCAGCTTGGGTCTAGCAGCCGGGGAGCTGTTTTTT.

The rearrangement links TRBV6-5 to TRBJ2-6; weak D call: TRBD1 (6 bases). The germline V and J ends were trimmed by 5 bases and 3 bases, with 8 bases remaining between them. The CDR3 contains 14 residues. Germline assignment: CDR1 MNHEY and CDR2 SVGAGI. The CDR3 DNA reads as TGTGCCAGCAGTCGGACAGATGGGGCCAACGTCCTGACTTTC. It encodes CASSRTDGANVLTF.

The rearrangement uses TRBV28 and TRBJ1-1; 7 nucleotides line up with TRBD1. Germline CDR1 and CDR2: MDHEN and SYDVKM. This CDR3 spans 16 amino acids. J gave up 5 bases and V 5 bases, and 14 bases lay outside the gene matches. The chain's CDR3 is CASSLRTGGGSTEAFF. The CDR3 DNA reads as TGTGCCAGCAGTCTACGGACAGGCGGCGGATCAACTGAAGCTTTCTTT.

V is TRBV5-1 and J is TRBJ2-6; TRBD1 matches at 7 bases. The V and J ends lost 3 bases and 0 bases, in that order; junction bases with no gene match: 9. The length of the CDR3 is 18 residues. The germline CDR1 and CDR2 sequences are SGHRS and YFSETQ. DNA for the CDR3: TGCGCCAGCAGCTCCCGACAGGGTCCTTACTCTGGGGCCAACGTCCTGACTTTC. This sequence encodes CASSSRQGPYSGANVLTF.

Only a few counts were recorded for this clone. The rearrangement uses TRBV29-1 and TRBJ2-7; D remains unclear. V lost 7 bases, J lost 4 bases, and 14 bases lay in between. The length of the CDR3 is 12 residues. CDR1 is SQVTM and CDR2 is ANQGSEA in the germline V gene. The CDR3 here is CSARRADYEQYF. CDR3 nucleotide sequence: TGCAGCGCCCGCCGCGCGGATTACGAGCAGTACTTC.

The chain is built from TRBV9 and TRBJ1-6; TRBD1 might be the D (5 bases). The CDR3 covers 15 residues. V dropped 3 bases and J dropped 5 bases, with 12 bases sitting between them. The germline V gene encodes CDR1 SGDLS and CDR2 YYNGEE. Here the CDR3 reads CASSAQGSDNSPLHF. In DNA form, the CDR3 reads TGTGCCAGCAGCGCGCAGGGAAGCGATAATTCACCCCTCCACTTT. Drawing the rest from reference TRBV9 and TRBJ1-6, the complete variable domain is DSGVTQTPKHLITATGQRVTLRCSPRSGDLSVYWYQQSLDQGLQFLIQYYNGEERAKGNILERFSAQQFPDLHSELNLSSLELGDSALYFCASSAQGSDNSPLHFGNGTRLTVT.

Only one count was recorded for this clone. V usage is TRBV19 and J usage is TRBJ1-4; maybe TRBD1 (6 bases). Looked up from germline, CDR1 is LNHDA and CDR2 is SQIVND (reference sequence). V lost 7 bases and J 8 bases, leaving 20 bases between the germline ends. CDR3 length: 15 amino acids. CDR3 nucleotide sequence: TGTGCCAGTACACAGGGCCGAGGCCTAGGAGAAAAACTGTTTTTT. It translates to CASTQGRGLGEKLFF.

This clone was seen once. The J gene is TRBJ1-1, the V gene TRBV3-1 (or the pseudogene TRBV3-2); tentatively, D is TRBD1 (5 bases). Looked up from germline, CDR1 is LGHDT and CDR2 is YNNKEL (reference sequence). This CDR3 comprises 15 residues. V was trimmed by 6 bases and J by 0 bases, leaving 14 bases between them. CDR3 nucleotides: TGTGCCAGCAGTCCTTGGGGCGTAATGAACACTGAAGCTTTCTTT. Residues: CASSPWGVMNTEAFF.

CDR3 amino acids: CASSLERTGRNQPQHF. DNA for the CDR3: TGTGCCAGCAGCTTAGAAAGGACAGGGCGCAATCAGCCCCAGCATTTT. The chain employs TRBV7-2 and TRBJ1-5; 8 bases match TRBD1. This CDR3 is built from 16 residues. Trimming cost V 1 base and J 2 bases; bases outside gene matches: 4. Germline V lookup: CDR1 SGHTA, CDR2 FQGNSA.

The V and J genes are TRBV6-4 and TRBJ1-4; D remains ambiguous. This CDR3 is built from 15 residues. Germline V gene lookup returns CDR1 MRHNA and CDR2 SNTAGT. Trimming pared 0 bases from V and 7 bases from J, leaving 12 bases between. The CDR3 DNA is TGTGCCAGCAGTGACTCAGAGACTCGAGGTGAAAAACTGTTTTTT. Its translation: CASSDSETRGEKLFF.

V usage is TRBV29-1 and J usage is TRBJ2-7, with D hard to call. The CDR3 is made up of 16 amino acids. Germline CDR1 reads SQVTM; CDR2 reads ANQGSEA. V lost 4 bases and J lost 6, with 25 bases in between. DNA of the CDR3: TGCAGCGTTGTATCCGAGGCACGATCCACGCTAGGCGAGCAGTACTTC. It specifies CSVVSEARSTLGEQYF.

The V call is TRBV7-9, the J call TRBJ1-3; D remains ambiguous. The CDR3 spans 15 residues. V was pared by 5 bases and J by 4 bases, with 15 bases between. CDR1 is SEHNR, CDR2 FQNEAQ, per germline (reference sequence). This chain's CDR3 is CASSPNLVGGNTIYF. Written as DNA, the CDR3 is TGTGCCAGCAGCCCCAATCTGGTGGGCGGAAACACCATATATTTT.

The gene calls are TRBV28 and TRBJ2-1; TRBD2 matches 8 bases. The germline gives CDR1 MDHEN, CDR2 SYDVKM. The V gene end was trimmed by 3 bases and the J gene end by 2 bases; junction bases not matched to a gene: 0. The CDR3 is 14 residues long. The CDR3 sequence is CASSFSGAYNEQFF. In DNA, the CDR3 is TGTGCCAGCAGTTTTAGCGGGGCCTACAATGAGCAGTTCTTC.

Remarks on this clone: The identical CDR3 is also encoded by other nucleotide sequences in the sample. Here the CDR3 DNA reads TGTGCCAGCAGCTCCACCGGGGGCAATCAGCCCCAGCATTTT. Translation gives CASSSTGGNQPQHF. The chain recombines TRBV7-9 with TRBJ1-5; no firm D call. CDR3 length: 14 residues. Germline lookup yields CDR1 SEHNR and CDR2 FQNEAQ (reference sequence). The V and J ends lost 4 bases and 2 bases respectively, with 9 bases between them.

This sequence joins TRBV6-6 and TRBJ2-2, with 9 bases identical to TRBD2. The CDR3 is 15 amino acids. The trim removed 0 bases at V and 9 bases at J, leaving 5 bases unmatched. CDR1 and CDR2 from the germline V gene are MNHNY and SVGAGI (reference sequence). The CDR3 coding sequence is TGTGCCAGCAGTTACTCTCTAGCGGGGATGCGGGAGCTGTTTTTT. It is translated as CASSYSLAGMRELFF.

The CDR3 spells CASSFSGQGNNSPLHF. The CDR3 nucleotides are TGTGCCAGCAGCTTTTCCGGACAGGGGAATAATTCACCCCTCCACTTT. The chain is built from TRBV9 and TRBJ1-6, with TRBD1 matching over 9 bases. J was trimmed by 5 bases and V by 4 bases; bases with no gene match: 7. CDR1 and CDR2 (germline): SGDLS, YYNGEE. This CDR3 contains 16 residues. The variable domain in full, with the rest retrieved from reference TRBV9 and TRBJ1-6, is DSGVTQTPKHLITATGQRVTLRCSPRSGDLSVYWYQQSLDQGLQFLIQYYNGEERAKGNILERFSAQQFPDLHSELNLSSLELGDSALYFCASSFSGQGNNSPLHFGNGTRLTVT.

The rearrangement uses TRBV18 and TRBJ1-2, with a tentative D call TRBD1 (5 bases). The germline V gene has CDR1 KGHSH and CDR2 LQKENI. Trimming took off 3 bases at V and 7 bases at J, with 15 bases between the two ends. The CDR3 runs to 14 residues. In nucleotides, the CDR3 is TGTGCCAGCTCACCGAGGAGGGGTCTGTCTGGCTACACCTTC. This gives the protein CASSPRRGLSGYTF.

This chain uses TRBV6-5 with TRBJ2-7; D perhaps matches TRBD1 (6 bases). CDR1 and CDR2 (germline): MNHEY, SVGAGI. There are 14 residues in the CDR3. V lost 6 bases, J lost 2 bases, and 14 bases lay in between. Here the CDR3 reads CASSPGTPAYEQYF. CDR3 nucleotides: TGTGCCAGCAGCCCCGGGACACCGGCCTACGAGCAGTACTTC.

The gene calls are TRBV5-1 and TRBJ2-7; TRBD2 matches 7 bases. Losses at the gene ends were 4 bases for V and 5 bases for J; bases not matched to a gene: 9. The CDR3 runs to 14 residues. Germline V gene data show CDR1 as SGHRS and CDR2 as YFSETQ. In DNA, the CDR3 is TGCGCCAGCAGCCCCCGACTAGCTTCTAACGAGCAGTACTTC. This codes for CASSPRLASNEQYF.

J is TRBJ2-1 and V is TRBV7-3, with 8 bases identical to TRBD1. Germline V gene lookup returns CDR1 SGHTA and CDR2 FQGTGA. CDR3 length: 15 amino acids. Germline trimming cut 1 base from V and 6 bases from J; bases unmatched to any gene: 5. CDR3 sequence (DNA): TGTGCCAGCAGCTTAAACCCAGGGGGCGTCAATGAGCAGTTCTTC. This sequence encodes CASSLNPGGVNEQFF.

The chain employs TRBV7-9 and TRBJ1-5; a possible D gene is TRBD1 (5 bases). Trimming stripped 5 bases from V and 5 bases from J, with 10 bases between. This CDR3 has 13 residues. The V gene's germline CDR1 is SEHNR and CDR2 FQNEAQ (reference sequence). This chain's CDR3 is CASSRGWDQPQHF. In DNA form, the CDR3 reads TGTGCCAGCAGCCGGGGGTGGGATCAGCCCCAGCATTTT.